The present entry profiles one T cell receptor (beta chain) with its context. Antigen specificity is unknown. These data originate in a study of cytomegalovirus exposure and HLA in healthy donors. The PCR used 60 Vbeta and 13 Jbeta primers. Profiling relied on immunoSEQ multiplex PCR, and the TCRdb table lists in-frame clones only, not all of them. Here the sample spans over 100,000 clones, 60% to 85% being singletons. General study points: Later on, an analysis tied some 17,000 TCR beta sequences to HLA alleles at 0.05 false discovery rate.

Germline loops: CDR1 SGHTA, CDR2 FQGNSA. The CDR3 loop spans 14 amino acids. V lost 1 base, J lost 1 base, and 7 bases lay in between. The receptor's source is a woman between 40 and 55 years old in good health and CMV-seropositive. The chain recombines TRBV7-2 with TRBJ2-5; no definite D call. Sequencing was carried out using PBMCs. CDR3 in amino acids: CASSLVYTQETQYF. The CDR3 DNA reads TGTGCCAGCAGCTTAGTCTATACCCAAGAGACCCAGTACTTC.